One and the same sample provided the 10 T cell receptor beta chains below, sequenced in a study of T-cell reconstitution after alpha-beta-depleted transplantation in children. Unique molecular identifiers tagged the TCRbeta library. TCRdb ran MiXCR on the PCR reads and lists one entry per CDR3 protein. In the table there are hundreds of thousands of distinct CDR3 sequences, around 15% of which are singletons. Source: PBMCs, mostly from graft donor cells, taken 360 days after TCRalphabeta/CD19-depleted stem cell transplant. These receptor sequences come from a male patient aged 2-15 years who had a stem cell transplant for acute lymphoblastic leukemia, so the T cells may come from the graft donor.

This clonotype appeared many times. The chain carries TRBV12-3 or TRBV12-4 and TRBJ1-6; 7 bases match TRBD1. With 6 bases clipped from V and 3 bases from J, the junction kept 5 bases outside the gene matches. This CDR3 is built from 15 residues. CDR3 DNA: TGTGCCAGCAGCCAGGGGGGCTTCTATAATTCACCCCTCCACTTT. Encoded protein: CASSQGGFYNSPLHF.

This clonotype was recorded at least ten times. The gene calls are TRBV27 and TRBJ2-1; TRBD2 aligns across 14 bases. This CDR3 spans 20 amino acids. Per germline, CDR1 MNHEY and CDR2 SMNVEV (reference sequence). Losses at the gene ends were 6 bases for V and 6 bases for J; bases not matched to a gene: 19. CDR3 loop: CASRKFGGLAGVRPGNEQFF. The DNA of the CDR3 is TGTGCCAGCAGGAAGTTTGGGGGACTAGCGGGAGTAAGACCAGGCAATGAGCAGTTCTTC.

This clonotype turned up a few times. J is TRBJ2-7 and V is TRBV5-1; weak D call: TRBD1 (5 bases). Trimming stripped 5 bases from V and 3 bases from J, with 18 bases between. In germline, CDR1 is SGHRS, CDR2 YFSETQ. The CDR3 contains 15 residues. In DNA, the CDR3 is TGCGCCAGCAGACAGGCCTGGGGATCACTCTACGAGCAGTACTTC. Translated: CASRQAWGSLYEQYF.

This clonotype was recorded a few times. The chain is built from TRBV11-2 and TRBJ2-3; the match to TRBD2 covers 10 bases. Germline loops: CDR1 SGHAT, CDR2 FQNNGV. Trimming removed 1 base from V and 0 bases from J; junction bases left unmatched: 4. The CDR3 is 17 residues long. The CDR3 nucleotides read TGTGCCAGCAGCTTAGTAGCGACTAGCGGGAGCACAGATACGCAGTATTTT. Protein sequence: CASSLVATSGSTDTQYF.

The CDR3 region is CASSPTGAILQYF. The CDR3 nucleotides read TGTGCCAGCAGCCCCACAGGGGCCATTCTGCAGTATTTT. The chain combines TRBV13 with TRBJ2-3; 7 nucleotides match TRBD1. The CDR3 extends over 13 amino acids. V lost 5 bases, J lost 11 bases, and 10 bases stayed unmatched. CDR1 PRHDT and CDR2 FYEKMQ come from the germline V gene (reference sequence).

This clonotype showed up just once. CDR3 nucleotide sequence: TGTGCCACCAGCAGCGTAGGCGGGGCAACCGGGGAGCTGTTTTTT. Amino acids: CATSSVGGATGELFF. This sequence joins TRBV15 and TRBJ2-2, with D perhaps TRBD2 (6 bases). The V gene lost 3 bases and the J gene lost 5 bases, with 13 bases spanning the gap. The germline V gene encodes CDR1 LNHNV and CDR2 YYDKDF (reference sequence). The CDR3 consists of 15 residues.

The CDR3 here is CASSQGRLAGYEQFF. The CDR3 nucleotides are TGCGCCAGCAGCCAAGGGAGACTAGCGGGCTATGAGCAGTTCTTC. V is TRBV4-3 and J is TRBJ2-1; 10 bases are shared with TRBD2. CDR1 LGHNA and CDR2 YSLEER come from the germline V gene. The CDR3 is made up of 15 amino acids. V lost 1 base to trimming and J lost 8 bases; unmatched junction nucleotides: 5.

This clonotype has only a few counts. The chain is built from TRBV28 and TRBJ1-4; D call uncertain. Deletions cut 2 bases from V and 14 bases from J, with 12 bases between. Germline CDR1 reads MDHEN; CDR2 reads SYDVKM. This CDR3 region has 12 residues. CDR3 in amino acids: CASSLGRWKLFF. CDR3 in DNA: TGTGCCAGCAGTTTAGGGAGGTGGAAGCTGTTTTTT. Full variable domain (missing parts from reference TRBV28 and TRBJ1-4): DVKVTQSSRYLVKRTGEKVFLECVQDMDHENMFWYRQDPGLGLRLIYFSYDVKMKEKGDIPEGYSVSREKKERFSLILESASTNQTSMYLCASSLGRWKLFFGSGTQLSVL.

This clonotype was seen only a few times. The CDR3 DNA is TGTGCCAGCAGTGACAGGGGGCACTGGGATGAGCAGTTCTTC. The encoded protein is CASSDRGHWDEQFF. The chain recombines TRBV12-3 or TRBV12-4 with TRBJ2-1; 10 bases agree with TRBD1. V shed 5 bases, J shed 8 bases, and the junction held 6 bases outside the gene matches. The CDR3 totals 14 residues.

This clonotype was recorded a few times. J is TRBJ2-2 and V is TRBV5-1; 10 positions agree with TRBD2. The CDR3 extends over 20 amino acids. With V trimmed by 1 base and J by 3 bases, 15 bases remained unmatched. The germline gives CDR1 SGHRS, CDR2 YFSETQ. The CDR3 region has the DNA TGCGCCAGCAGCTTGCTCCTAGCGGGAGTGAAGGGGGCCCACACCGGGGAGCTGTTTTTT. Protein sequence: CASSLLLAGVKGAHTGELFF.